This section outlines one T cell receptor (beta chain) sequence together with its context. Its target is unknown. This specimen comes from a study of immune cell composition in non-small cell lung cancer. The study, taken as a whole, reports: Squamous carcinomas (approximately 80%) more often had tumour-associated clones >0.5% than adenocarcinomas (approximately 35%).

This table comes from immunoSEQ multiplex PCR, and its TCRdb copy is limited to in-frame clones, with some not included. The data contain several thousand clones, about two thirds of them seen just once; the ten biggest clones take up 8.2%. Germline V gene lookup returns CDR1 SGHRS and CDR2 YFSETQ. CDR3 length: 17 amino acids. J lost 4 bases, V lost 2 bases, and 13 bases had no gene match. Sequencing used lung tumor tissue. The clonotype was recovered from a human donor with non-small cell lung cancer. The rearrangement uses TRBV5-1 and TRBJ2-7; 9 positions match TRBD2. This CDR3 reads CASSFGAGGPSSYEQYF. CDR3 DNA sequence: TGCGCCAGCAGCTTCGGGGCGGGAGGGCCCAGCTCGTACGAGCAGTACTTC.